This T cell receptor beta chain emerged from a study of T cell responses to AZD1222 COVID-19 vaccine. Study results and caveats: Repertoires were collected only later (after the peak T cell response had occurred). White British people made up most donors, females outnumbered males, and clonal diversity was possibly underestimated. Among those given AZD1222, only five or six were seropositive at baseline.

The study pooled second doses at about 4 or about 12 weeks. V shed 5 bases and J 4 bases; nucleotides not matched to a gene: 11. CDR3 length: 17 residues. The germline gives CDR1 LNHDA, CDR2 SQIVND (reference sequence). Sequencing was performed with immunoSEQ multiplex PCR; in TCRdb, only in-frame clones are kept and a portion is missing. Seen here are 120,000 to 150,000 clones, roughly nine tenths observed once, and the top ten hold 1.6%. Regarding this clone: The antigen remains unidentified.

The sequence came from an adult who received the AZD1222 COVID-19 vaccine. The chain is built from TRBV19 and TRBJ2-7; 13 nucleotides line up with TRBD2. This material consisted of peripheral blood, taken 28 days after the second AZD1222 dose. DNA for the CDR3: TGTGCCAGTAGTCCCACCCGGACTAGCGGGAGTAGATACGAGCAGTACTTC. Translating it yields CASSPTRTSGSRYEQYF.